Listed here are 3 T cell receptor beta chains from one sample, sequenced in a study of OX40 agonist ivuxolimab in advanced cancers. Sequenced by immunoSEQ multiplex PCR; TCRdb stores in-frame clones only, minus some. The sample holds just over 50,000 clones, about 77% seen once. The sequencing here drew on CD4+ or CD8+ T cells sorted from blood, taken in a trial of the OX40 agonist ivuxolimab. Receptors were obtained from an adult with an advanced solid tumor such as melanoma, head and neck, liver or kidney cancer.

This clone was detected only once. The rearrangement uses TRBV9 and TRBJ2-3; 10 nucleotides agree with TRBD1. With 3 bases clipped from V and 5 bases from J, the junction kept 9 bases outside the gene matches. The CDR3 runs 16 residues. Germline loops: CDR1 SGDLS, CDR2 YYNGEE. The CDR3 DNA follows: TGTGCCAGCAGCGAGAGACAGGGGGCGGTTGGAGATACGCAGTATTTT. It specifies CASSERQGAVGDTQYF.

The CDR3 DNA reads TGCGCCAGCAGCTTAGTAGCGGCCACAGATACGCAGTATTTT. Translated, it gives CASSLVAATDTQYF. This chain connects TRBV5-1 to TRBJ2-3; TRBD2 might be the D (6 bases). Germline CDR1 reads SGHRS; CDR2 reads YFSETQ. This CDR3 is 14 amino acids long. Trimming took 2 bases from V and 2 from J, leaving 9 bases between them.

The genes are TRBV5-1 and TRBJ2-2; 7 nucleotides align to TRBD2. Germline values: CDR1 SGHRS, CDR2 YFSETQ. V was clipped by 4 bases and J by 0 bases; unmatched bases: 3. CDR3 length equals 15 residues. The CDR3, as DNA: TGCGCCAGCAGCAGACTAGCCTCGAACACCGGGGAGCTGTTTTTT. It specifies CASSRLASNTGELFF.